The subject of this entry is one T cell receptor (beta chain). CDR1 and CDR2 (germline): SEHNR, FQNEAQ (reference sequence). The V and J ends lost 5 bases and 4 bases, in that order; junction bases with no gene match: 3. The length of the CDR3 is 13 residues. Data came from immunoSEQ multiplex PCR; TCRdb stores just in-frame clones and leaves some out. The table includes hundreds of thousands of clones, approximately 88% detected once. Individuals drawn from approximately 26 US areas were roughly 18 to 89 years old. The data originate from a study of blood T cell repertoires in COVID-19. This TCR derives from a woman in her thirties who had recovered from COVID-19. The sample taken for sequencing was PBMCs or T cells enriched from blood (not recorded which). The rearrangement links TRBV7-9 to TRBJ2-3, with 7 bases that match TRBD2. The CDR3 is CASSQGLADTQYF. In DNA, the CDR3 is TGTGCCAGCAGCCAAGGACTAGCAGATACGCAGTATTTT.